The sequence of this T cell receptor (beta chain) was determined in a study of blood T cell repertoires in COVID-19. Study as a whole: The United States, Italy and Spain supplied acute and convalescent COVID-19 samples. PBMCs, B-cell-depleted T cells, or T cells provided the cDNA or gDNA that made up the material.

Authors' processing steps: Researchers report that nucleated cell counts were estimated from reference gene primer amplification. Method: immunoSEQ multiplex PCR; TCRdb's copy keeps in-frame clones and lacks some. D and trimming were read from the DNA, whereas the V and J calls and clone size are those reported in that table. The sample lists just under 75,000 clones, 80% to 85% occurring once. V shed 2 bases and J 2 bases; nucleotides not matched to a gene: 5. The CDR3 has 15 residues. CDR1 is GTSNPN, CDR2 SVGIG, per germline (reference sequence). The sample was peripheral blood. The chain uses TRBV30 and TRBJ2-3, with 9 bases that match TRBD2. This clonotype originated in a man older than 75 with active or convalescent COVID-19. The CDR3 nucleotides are TGTGCCTGGAGTCAAAGCGGGAGGACCACAGATACGCAGTATTTT. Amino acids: CAWSQSGRTTDTQYF.